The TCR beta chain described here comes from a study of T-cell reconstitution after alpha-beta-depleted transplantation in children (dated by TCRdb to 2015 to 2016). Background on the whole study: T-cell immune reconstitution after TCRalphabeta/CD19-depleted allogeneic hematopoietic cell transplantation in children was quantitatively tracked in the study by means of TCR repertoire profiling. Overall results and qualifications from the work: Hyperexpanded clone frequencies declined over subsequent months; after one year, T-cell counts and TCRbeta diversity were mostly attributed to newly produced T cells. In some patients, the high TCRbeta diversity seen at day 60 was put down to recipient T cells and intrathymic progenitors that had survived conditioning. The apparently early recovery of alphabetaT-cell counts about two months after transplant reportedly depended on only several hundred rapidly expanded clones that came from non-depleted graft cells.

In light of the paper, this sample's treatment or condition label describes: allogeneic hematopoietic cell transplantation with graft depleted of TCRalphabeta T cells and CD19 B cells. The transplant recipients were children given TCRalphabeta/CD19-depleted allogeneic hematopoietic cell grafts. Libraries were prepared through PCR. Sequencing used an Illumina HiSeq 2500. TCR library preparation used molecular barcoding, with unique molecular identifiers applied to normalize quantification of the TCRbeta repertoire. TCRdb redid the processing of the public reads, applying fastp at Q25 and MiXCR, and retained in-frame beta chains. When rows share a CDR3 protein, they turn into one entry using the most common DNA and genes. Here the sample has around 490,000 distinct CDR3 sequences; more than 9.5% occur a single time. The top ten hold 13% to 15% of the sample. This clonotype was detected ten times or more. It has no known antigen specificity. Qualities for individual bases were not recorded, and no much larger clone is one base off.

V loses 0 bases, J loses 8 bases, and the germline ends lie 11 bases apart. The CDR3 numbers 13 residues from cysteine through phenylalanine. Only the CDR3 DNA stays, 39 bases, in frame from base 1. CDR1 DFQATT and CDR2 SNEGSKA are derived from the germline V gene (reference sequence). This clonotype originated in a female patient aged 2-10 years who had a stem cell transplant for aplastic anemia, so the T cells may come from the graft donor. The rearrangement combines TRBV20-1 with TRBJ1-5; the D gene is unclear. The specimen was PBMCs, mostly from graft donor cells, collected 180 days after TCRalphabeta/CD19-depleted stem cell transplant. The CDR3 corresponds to CSARDNWMEPQHF. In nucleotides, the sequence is TGCAGTGCTAGAGATAATTGGATGGAGCCCCAGCATTTT.